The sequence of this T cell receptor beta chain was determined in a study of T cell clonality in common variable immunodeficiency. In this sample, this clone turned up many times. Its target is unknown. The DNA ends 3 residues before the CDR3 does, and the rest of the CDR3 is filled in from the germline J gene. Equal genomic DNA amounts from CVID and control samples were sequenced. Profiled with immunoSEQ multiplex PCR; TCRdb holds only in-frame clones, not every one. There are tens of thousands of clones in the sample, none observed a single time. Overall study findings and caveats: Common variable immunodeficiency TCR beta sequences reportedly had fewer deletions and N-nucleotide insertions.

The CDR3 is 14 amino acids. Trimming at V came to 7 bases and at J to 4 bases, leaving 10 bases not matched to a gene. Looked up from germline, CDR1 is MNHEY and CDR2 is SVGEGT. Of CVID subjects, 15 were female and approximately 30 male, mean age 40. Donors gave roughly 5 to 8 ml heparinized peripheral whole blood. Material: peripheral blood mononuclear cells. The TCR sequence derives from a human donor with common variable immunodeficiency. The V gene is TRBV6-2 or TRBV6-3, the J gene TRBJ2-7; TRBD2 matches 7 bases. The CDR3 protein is CASTERGPLYEQYF. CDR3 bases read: TGTGCCAGCACCGAGCGGGGACCACTATACGAG.